This T cell receptor beta chain appears in the sequencing data of a study of T cells after yellow fever vaccination. Study results and caveats: Reappearance after the booster was seen for most primary-vaccination clones, at roughly 96% CD4 and around 88% CD8.

TCRdb fed the 5' RACE reads into MiXCR, producing one record per CDR3 protein. The repertoire has a few hundred thousand distinct CDR3 sequences, roughly 5.2% of them found once; the top ten carry under 3.5%. Regarding this clonotype: Its antigen remains unidentified.

There are 17 residues in the CDR3. V was trimmed by 3 bases and J by 2 bases, leaving 18 bases between them. Sequencing used CD4+ T cells sorted from PBMCs, obtained on the day of the yellow fever booster vaccination. The J gene is TRBJ2-3, the V gene TRBV12-3 or TRBV12-4; D is unresolved. This clonotype was sampled from a man aged 18 to 29 who received the YFV17D yellow fever vaccine. The chain's CDR3 is CASSFRRATIYTDTQYF. Here the CDR3 DNA reads TGTGCCAGCAGTTTTCGGAGAGCGACGATATACACAGATACGCAGTATTTT.